The 29 T cell receptor beta chains below come from one sample, sequenced in a study of T-cell memory formation after mild COVID-19. TCRdb used MiXCR to reprocess the 5' RACE reads, holding one entry per CDR3 protein. The sample lists fewer than 650,000 distinct CDR3 sequences, approximately 15% occurring once. Sequencing was done on a sample of PBMCs or a T cell subset sorted from them (not recorded which). These receptors came from an adult woman who had mild COVID-19 (a few samples of this study predate the infection). Cell type and time point are not known.

This clonotype occurred a few times. The V and J genes are TRBV7-8 and TRBJ2-1; TRBD2 might be the D (6 bases). CDR1 and CDR2 from the germline V gene are SGHVS and FQNEAQ. This CDR3 has 16 residues. With 5 bases removed from V and 7 bases from J, the gap between germline ends came to 21 bases. As DNA, the CDR3 is TGTGCCAGCAGCCCCGCGCGAGTTCTAGCGCAGAATGAGCAGTTCTTC. Encoded protein: CASSPARVLAQNEQFF.

The chain has TRBV4-1 and TRBJ1-5; no definite D call. The CDR3 loop spans 16 amino acids. V was pared by 1 base and J by 2 bases, with 12 bases between. CDR1 is MGHRA, CDR2 YSYEKL, per germline. The DNA for the CDR3 is TGCGCCAGCAGCCAAGTAGGAGGGAACCGCAATCAGCCCCAGCATTTT. It yields the protein CASSQVGGNRNQPQHF.

This rearrangement joins TRBV12-3 or TRBV12-4 to TRBJ2-3, with 12 bases fitting TRBD2. The CDR3 is made up of 19 amino acids. The trim removed 5 bases at V and 2 bases at J, leaving 14 bases unmatched. The CDR3 region has the DNA TGTGCCAGCAGTCCCCAGACTAGCGGGAGACAGGGGCACACAGATACGCAGTATTTT. Protein: CASSPQTSGRQGHTDTQYF.

This clonotype came up a few times. The J gene is TRBJ2-1, the V gene TRBV5-1, with TRBD2 matching over 10 bases. The CDR3 length is 16 residues. The germline V gene has CDR1 SGHRS and CDR2 YFSETQ. J lost 4 bases, V lost 2 bases, and 6 bases had no gene match. The CDR3 DNA follows: TGCGCCAGCAGCTTCCCCGGGACTAGCGTATACAATGAGCAGTTCTTC. It is translated as CASSFPGTSVYNEQFF.

The J gene is TRBJ1-3, the V gene TRBV10-3; no definite D call. Germline CDR1 is ENHRY and CDR2 is SYGVKD. CDR3 size: 16 residues. Deletions cut 6 bases from V and 1 base from J, with 16 bases between. The DNA for the CDR3 is TGTGCCATCAGCGGAAGCATTCTCTCATCTGGAAACACCATATATTTT. Protein product: CAISGSILSSGNTIYF.

This clonotype has just a few counts. The chain carries TRBV5-4 and TRBJ2-7; TRBD2 matches at 8 bases. Losses at the gene ends were 5 bases for V and 0 bases for J; bases not matched to a gene: 4. The CDR3 loop spans 14 amino acids. The germline V gene encodes CDR1 SGHNT and CDR2 YYREEE (reference sequence). The CDR3 DNA reads TGTGCCAGCAGAACGGCGGGGGGCTCCTACGAGCAGTACTTC. Protein product: CASRTAGGSYEQYF.

This clonotype was picked up a small number of times. The chain has TRBV3-1 and TRBJ2-5; D call uncertain. V dropped 0 bases and J dropped 5 bases, with 13 bases sitting between them. The CDR3 is 15 amino acids. CDR1 is LGHDT and CDR2 is YNNKEL in the germline V gene (reference sequence). CDR3 protein: CASSQERASGETQYF. The CDR3 nucleotides are TGTGCCAGCAGCCAAGAACGTGCGTCCGGGGAGACCCAGTACTTC.

This chain uses TRBV2 with TRBJ2-1, with 12 bases identical to TRBD1. The CDR3 loop spans 14 amino acids. Germline CDR1 is SNHLY and CDR2 is FYNNEI. V lost 4 bases, J lost 9 bases, and 4 bases stayed unmatched. The CDR3 reads CASSAGQGAIEQFF. DNA of the CDR3: TGTGCCAGCAGTGCGGGACAGGGGGCTATTGAGCAGTTCTTC.

This clonotype has a count of ten or more. V usage is TRBV4-1 and J usage is TRBJ2-2; D possibly matches TRBD1 or TRBD2 (5 bases each). The CDR3 spans 17 residues. V lost 4 bases and J lost 5, with 20 bases in between. Germline assignment: CDR1 MGHRA and CDR2 YSYEKL. CDR3 DNA sequence: TGCGCCAGCAGCCCCCTGGTAGCGAGGGGCCGGACCGGGGAGCTGTTTTTT. Translated: CASSPLVARGRTGELFF.

The chain is built from TRBV24-1 and TRBJ2-3; D is unresolved. V was pared by 4 bases and J by 0 bases, with 7 bases between. The CDR3 runs 14 residues. Per the germline V gene, CDR1 is KGHDR and CDR2 is SFDVKD. DNA of the CDR3: TGTGCCACCAGTGACTTCGACAGCACAGATACGCAGTATTTT. Its protein product is CATSDFDSTDTQYF.

This chain uses TRBV7-9 with TRBJ2-7; 8 positions match TRBD1. Germline CDR1 reads SEHNR; CDR2 reads FQNEAQ (reference sequence). The CDR3 has 17 residues. V was pared by 0 bases and J by 2 bases, with 9 bases of the junction left unmatched. This chain's CDR3 is CASSLARSRDRTYEQYF. CDR3 nucleotides: TGTGCCAGCAGCTTAGCCCGTTCCCGGGACAGGACCTACGAGCAGTACTTC.

V and J are TRBV6-5 and TRBJ1-5; perhaps TRBD1 as D (6 bases). V was trimmed by 5 bases and J by 2 bases, leaving 13 bases between them. Germline-derived CDR1 and CDR2 are MNHEY and SVGAGI. The CDR3 covers 15 residues. In DNA, the CDR3 is TGTGCCAGCAGTCAACAGGGATCGGGCAATCAGCCCCAGCATTTT. This gives the protein CASSQQGSGNQPQHF.

This clonotype was seen at least ten times. The genes are TRBV5-5 and TRBJ2-7; tentative D call: TRBD2 (6 bases). Germline V gives CDR1 SGHKS, CDR2 YYEKEE (reference sequence). The germline V and J ends were trimmed by 0 bases and 7 bases, with 14 bases remaining between them. The CDR3 runs 14 residues. CDR3 nucleotides: TGTGCCAGCAGCTTGGCTGACGGGAGACGGGAGCAGTACTTC. It specifies CASSLADGRREQYF.

This clonotype was detected a few times. V usage is TRBV15 and J usage is TRBJ1-3; D gene uncertain. Germline CDR1 is LNHNV and CDR2 is YYDKDF (reference sequence). The CDR3 has 18 residues. V was clipped by 0 bases and J by 4 bases, with 19 bases between them. DNA of the CDR3: TGTGCCACCAGCAGAGAAAAGGGCCCCATAGGGTGGGGAAACACCATATATTTT. Its translation is CATSREKGPIGWGNTIYF.

This clonotype was observed a few times. The genes are TRBV4-2 and TRBJ2-7; TRBD1 matches at 8 bases. Per the germline V gene, CDR1 is LGHNA and CDR2 is YNFKEQ. The trim removed 1 base at V and 7 bases at J, leaving 9 bases unmatched. CDR3 length equals 15 residues. The CDR3 coding sequence is TGTGCCAGCAGCCAAGTAGGGGCAGGGGGCAGGGAGCAGTACTTC. Its translation: CASSQVGAGGREQYF.

This clonotype was counted a few times. The rearrangement links TRBV3-1 to TRBJ1-6; perhaps TRBD1 as D (5 bases). The CDR3 consists of 15 residues. The V and J ends lost 10 bases and 6 bases respectively, with 19 bases between them. Germline V CDR1 and CDR2: LGHDT, YNNKEL (reference sequence). The CDR3 loop is CATRNRDVLNSPLHF. CDR3 nucleotides: TGTGCCACTAGAAACCGGGACGTCCTTAATTCACCCCTCCACTTT.

At least ten counts were recorded for this clonotype. The gene calls are TRBV7-9 and TRBJ1-1; unclear D gene. Looked up from germline, CDR1 is SEHNR and CDR2 is FQNEAQ (reference sequence). There are 14 residues in the CDR3. With 6 bases removed from V and 3 bases from J, the gap between germline ends came to 14 bases. CDR3 sequence (DNA): TGTGCCAGCAGACCCAGGTCGGGCGACACTGAAGCTTTCTTT. Translated, it gives CASRPRSGDTEAFF.

This clonotype was recorded a few times. The chain is built from TRBV19 and TRBJ2-1; the D gene is possibly TRBD2 (6 bases). Trimming removed 0 bases at V and 3 bases at J, with 6 bases between. CDR1 and CDR2 from the germline V gene are LNHDA and SQIVND (reference sequence). The length of the CDR3 is 14 residues. The CDR3 spells CASSIDSGYNEQFF. CDR3 DNA sequence: TGTGCCAGTAGTATAGATAGCGGCTACAATGAGCAGTTCTTC.

This clonotype was picked up many times. The V gene is TRBV5-1, the J gene TRBJ1-1, with D possibly matching TRBD1 (6 bases). Germline lookup yields CDR1 SGHRS and CDR2 YFSETQ. Trimming removed 3 bases from V and 2 bases from J, with 11 bases in between. The CDR3 covers 14 residues. The CDR3 reads CASSSRGGNTEAFF. In nucleotides, the CDR3 is TGCGCCAGCAGCTCGAGGGGGGGTAACACTGAAGCTTTCTTT.

This sequence joins TRBV18 and TRBJ2-1, with D unresolved. CDR3 size: 13 residues. Trimming cost V 3 bases and J 7 bases, with 10 bases left between them. Germline CDR1 and CDR2: KGHSH and LQKENI. The DNA for the CDR3 is TGTGCCAGCTCACCGGGCATGAGTAATGAGCAGTTCTTC. Residues: CASSPGMSNEQFF.

V gene TRBV2 combines with J gene TRBJ1-2; D is possibly TRBD1 (6 bases). The germline V and J ends were trimmed by 3 bases and 2 bases, with 16 bases remaining between them. The CDR3 is 16 amino acids. Germline V CDR1 and CDR2: SNHLY, FYNNEI. The CDR3 nucleotides read TGTGCCAGCAGTGATTATCTCTCAGGGGCAAACTATGGCTACACCTTC. Amino acid sequence: CASSDYLSGANYGYTF. Full variable domain (remainder filled in from reference TRBV2 and TRBJ1-2): EPEVTQTPSHQVTQMGQEVILRCVPISNHLYFYWYRQILGQKVEFLVSFYNNEISEKSEIFDDQFSVERPDGSNFTLKIRSTKLEDSAMYFCASSDYLSGANYGYTFGSGTRLTVV.

This clonotype was observed a handful of times. The chain recombines TRBV2 with TRBJ2-5; D is unclear. V was shortened by 0 bases and J by 2 bases, with 13 bases between the two germline ends. The germline CDR1 and CDR2 sequences are SNHLY and FYNNEI. The CDR3 consists of 16 residues. The CDR3 reads CASSEALRGKQETQYF. The DNA of the CDR3 is TGTGCCAGCAGTGAAGCCCTCCGTGGGAAACAAGAGACCCAGTACTTC.

The chain joins TRBV9 to TRBJ1-1; D perhaps matches TRBD1 (5 bases). The CDR3 runs 14 residues. With 4 bases removed from V and 7 bases from J, the gap between germline ends came to 17 bases. Germline loops: CDR1 SGDLS, CDR2 YYNGEE. This chain's CDR3 is CASSPSDGTDEAFF. The DNA for the CDR3 is TGTGCCAGCAGCCCGTCTGACGGGACGGATGAAGCTTTCTTT. The full variable domain, rest sourced from reference TRBV9 and TRBJ1-1, is DSGVTQTPKHLITATGQRVTLRCSPRSGDLSVYWYQQSLDQGLQFLIQYYNGEERAKGNILERFSAQQFPDLHSELNLSSLELGDSALYFCASSPSDGTDEAFFGQGTRLTVV.

The genes are TRBV4-3 and TRBJ2-2; TRBD2 matches 9 bases. The CDR3 is made up of 17 amino acids. The V and J ends lost 4 bases and 3 bases, in that order; junction bases with no gene match: 9. Germline V CDR1 and CDR2: LGHNA, YSLEER. The chain's CDR3 is CASSPQGLAGDTGELFF. The CDR3 DNA reads as TGCGCCAGCAGCCCACAGGGGTTAGCGGGGGACACCGGGGAGCTGTTTTTT.

This clonotype showed up just a few times. V and J are TRBV7-3 and TRBJ1-1; TRBD1 is a possible D gene (6 bases). Trimming cost V 5 bases and J 0 bases, with 19 bases left between them. Per the germline V gene, CDR1 is SGHTA and CDR2 is FQGTGA. There are 17 residues in the CDR3. DNA for the CDR3: TGTGCCAGCAGCCCGACGGGGGGCGTACATATGAACACTGAAGCTTTCTTT. It encodes CASSPTGGVHMNTEAFF.

This clonotype has only a few counts. The chain couples TRBV6-1 to TRBJ1-2; D call uncertain. The V and J ends lost 2 bases and 2 bases respectively, with 6 bases between them. CDR1 MNHNS and CDR2 SASEGT come from the germline V gene. The length of the CDR3 is 13 residues. CDR3 nucleotide sequence: TGTGCCAGCAGTGAAACAACGAACTATGGCTACACCTTC. Protein product: CASSETTNYGYTF.

The chain joins TRBV12-3 or TRBV12-4 to TRBJ2-2, with a tentative D call TRBD1 (5 bases). Trimming removed 3 bases from V and 3 bases from J, with 14 bases in between. The CDR3 spans 16 residues. CDR3 bases: TGTGCCAGCAGTTTCGAGGACAACCCGCACACCGGGGAGCTGTTTTTT. Residues: CASSFEDNPHTGELFF.

The table lists this clonotype with a few counts. This chain joins TRBV14 and TRBJ1-1, with unresolved D. CDR1 and CDR2 (germline): SGHDN, FVKESK. CDR3 length: 13 amino acids. V was cut by 2 bases and J by 3 bases, with 7 bases left in between. The CDR3 loop is CASSQFHHTEAFF. The CDR3 nucleotides read TGTGCCAGCAGCCAATTTCACCACACTGAAGCTTTCTTT. Full variable domain (rest looked up from reference TRBV14 and TRBJ1-1): EAGVTQFPSHSVIEKGQTVTLRCDPISGHDNLYWYRRVMGKEIKFLLHFVKESKQDESGMPNNRFLAERTGGTYSTLKVQPAELEDSGVYFCASSQFHHTEAFFGQGTRLTVV.

This clonotype was seen a handful of times. The V call is TRBV9, the J call TRBJ2-7; D possibly corresponds to TRBD1 (6 bases). Deletions cut 0 bases from V and 7 bases from J, with 17 bases between. CDR1 SGDLS and CDR2 YYNGEE come from the germline V gene. The CDR3 is 15 residues long. The chain's CDR3 is CASSVADRSSSEQYF. The CDR3 region has the DNA TGTGCCAGCAGCGTAGCCGACAGGTCCTCCTCGGAGCAGTACTTC.